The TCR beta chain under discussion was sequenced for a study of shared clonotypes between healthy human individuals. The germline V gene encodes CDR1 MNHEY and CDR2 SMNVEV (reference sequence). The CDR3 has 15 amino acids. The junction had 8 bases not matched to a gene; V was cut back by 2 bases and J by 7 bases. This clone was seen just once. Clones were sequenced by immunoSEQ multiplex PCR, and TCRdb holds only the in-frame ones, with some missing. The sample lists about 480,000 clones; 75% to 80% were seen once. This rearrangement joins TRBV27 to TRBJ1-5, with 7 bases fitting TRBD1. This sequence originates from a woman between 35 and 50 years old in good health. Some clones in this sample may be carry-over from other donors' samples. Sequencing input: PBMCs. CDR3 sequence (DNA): TGTGCCAGCAGTTTAACGAGACAGGGCAGACAGCCCCAGCATTTT. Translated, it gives CASSLTRQGRQPQHF.